What follows are 16 T cell receptor beta chains derived from one specimen sequenced in a study of T cells in Graves' hyperthyroidism and ophthalmopathy. The CDR3 regions of TCR beta were amplified from RNA transcripts. A set of HTBI primers served as the primers for a first-round RT-PCR of the TCR CDR3. TCRdb reprocessed the multiplex PCR reads via MiXCR and lists one record per CDR3 protein. The table lists some 550,000 distinct CDR3 sequences, around 15% of them singletons, with under 3.5% in the top ten. Sequencing was done on a sample of blood. The source is a woman between 35 and 50 years old with Graves' ophthalmopathy.

This clonotype was recorded many times. The chain couples TRBV2 to TRBJ2-7; D perhaps matches TRBD1 (5 bases). Germline V gene sequence: CDR1 SNHLY, CDR2 FYNNEI. The CDR3 contains 13 residues. V lost 2 bases and J 7 bases, leaving 12 bases between the germline ends. The CDR3 here is CASSESPQAEQYF. CDR3 bases: TGTGCCAGCAGTGAATCTCCACAGGCTGAGCAGTACTTC.

The rearrangement joins TRBV7-9 to TRBJ2-6, with a possible D match to TRBD1 (6 bases). The CDR3 runs 14 residues. V lost 5 bases to trimming and J lost 4 bases, with 9 bases between them. Germline CDR1 SEHNR, CDR2 FQNEAQ (reference sequence). This CDR3 reads CASSTGTGANVLTF. Here the CDR3 DNA reads TGTGCCAGCAGCACCGGGACAGGGGCCAACGTCCTGACTTTC.

In this sample, this clonotype turned up many times. One junction end disagrees with the germline gene, perhaps due to a read error. The DNA for the CDR3 is TGCAGCGCTAGTCCTAGCGGGGACTTCTACAATGAGCAGTTCTTC. Encoded protein: CSASPSGDFYNEQFF. The V gene is TRBV20-1, the J gene TRBJ2-1, with TRBD2 identical over 9 bases. Per the germline V gene, CDR1 is DFQATT and CDR2 is SNEGSKA (reference sequence). This CDR3 contains 15 residues.

CDR3 DNA: TGTGCCAGCAGTGAAATTACAGGGGTCGGGGGCTACACCTTC. Translation: CASSEITGVGGYTF. This chain links TRBV27 with TRBJ1-2; 7 bases agree with TRBD1. The length of the CDR3 is 14 residues. Unmatched junction bases numbered 11, after V lost 5 bases and J lost 8 bases. CDR1 MNHEY and CDR2 SMNVEV come from the germline V gene (reference sequence).

This clonotype has just a few counts. The chain uses TRBV5-1 and TRBJ1-5; D gene uncertain. Trimming cost V 2 bases and J 2 bases, with 11 bases left between them. CDR1 is SGHRS and CDR2 is YFSETQ in the germline V gene. This CDR3 spans 15 amino acids. CDR3 sequence (DNA): TGCGCCAGCAGCTTAATCCCCGGGGGCAATCAGCCCCAGCATTTT. It encodes CASSLIPGGNQPQHF.

The chain couples TRBV7-9 to TRBJ2-3, with D perhaps TRBD2 (7 bases). Trimming removed 4 bases at V and 5 bases at J, with 16 bases between. Germline CDR1 reads SEHNR; CDR2 reads FQNEAQ (reference sequence). This CDR3 has 15 residues. DNA of the CDR3: TGTGCCAGCAGCTCCCGGGGGGCGATAATAGATACGCAGTATTTT. It specifies CASSSRGAIIDTQYF.

Only a few counts were recorded for this clonotype. The gene calls are TRBV6-1 and TRBJ2-3; either TRBD1 or TRBD2 may fit D (5 bases each). The CDR3 loop spans 15 amino acids. Germline V gene lookup returns CDR1 MNHNS and CDR2 SASEGT. Trimming took 7 bases from V and 1 from J, leaving 15 bases between them. The CDR3 sequence: CASTVGDPRTDTQYF. CDR3 coding DNA: TGTGCCAGCACCGTGGGGGACCCGCGCACAGATACGCAGTATTTT.

Points on this clonotype: A much larger clone is a single base away; this may be a read error. This chain links TRBV7-2 with TRBJ1-6, with TRBD1 matching over 8 bases. The junction had 8 bases not matched to a gene; V was cut back by 1 base and J by 6 bases. The germline gives CDR1 SGHTA, CDR2 FQGNSA. This CDR3 contains 17 residues. The CDR3: CASSLVQGAFGNSPLHF. The CDR3 bases are TGTGCCAGCAGCTTAGTTCAGGGGGCTTTCGGTAATTCACCCCTCCACTTT. The entire variable domain, with the rest obtained from reference TRBV7-2 and TRBJ1-6, is as follows: GAGVSQSPSNKVTEKGKDVELRCDPISGHTALYWYRQSLGQGLEFLIYFQGNSAPDKSGLPSDRFSAERTGGSVSTLTIQRTQQEDSAVYLCASSLVQGAFGNSPLHFGNGTRLTVT.

This clonotype appeared many times. This chain joins TRBV10-3 and TRBJ2-7; D is perhaps TRBD2 (6 bases). The CDR3 is made up of 15 amino acids. V dropped 3 bases and J dropped 0 bases, with 12 bases sitting between them. CDR1 ENHRY and CDR2 SYGVKD come from the germline V gene. The CDR3 DNA reads as TGTGCCATCAGTGACCAATGGAGGGACTCCTACGAGCAGTACTTC. Translating it yields CAISDQWRDSYEQYF.

This clonotype has ten or more counts. The chain uses TRBV27 and TRBJ2-7; a possible D gene is TRBD1 (6 bases). This CDR3 has 14 amino acids. CDR1 is MNHEY, CDR2 SMNVEV, per germline (reference sequence). V was shortened by 6 bases and J by 1 base, with 13 bases between the two germline ends. In DNA, the CDR3 is TGTGCCAGCAGGGACAGTCTCGGTTCCTACGAGCAGTACTTC. Translating gives CASRDSLGSYEQYF.

The chain is built from TRBV5-4 and TRBJ2-7, with D perhaps being TRBD1 or TRBD2 (6 bases each). The ends were cut back, 4 bases at V and 2 bases at J, with 13 bases in the middle. The CDR3 is made up of 14 amino acids. Germline V lookup: CDR1 SGHNT, CDR2 YYREEE (reference sequence). CDR3 in amino acids: CASSTGADTYEQYF. The CDR3 DNA sequence: TGTGCCAGCAGCACGGGGGCGGATACCTACGAGCAGTACTTC. The variable domain in full, completed from reference TRBV5-4 and TRBJ2-7, reads ETGVTQSPTHLIKTRGQQVTLRCSSQSGHNTVSWYQQALGQGPQFIFQYYREEENGRGNFPPRFSGLQFPNYSSELNVNALELDDSALYLCASSTGADTYEQYFGPGTRLTVT.

The chain combines TRBV7-3 with TRBJ2-2; TRBD2 matches 8 bases. Germline V CDR1 and CDR2: SGHTA, FQGTGA. The trim removed 6 bases at V and 4 bases at J, leaving 7 bases unmatched. The CDR3 consists of 15 residues. The CDR3 coding sequence is TGTGCCAGCAGACCCACTAGCGGCAGCACCGGGGAGCTGTTTTTT. This translates into CASRPTSGSTGELFF.

The chain employs TRBV15 and TRBJ2-5; D gene ambiguous. Deletions cut 1 base from V and 1 base from J, with 7 bases between. This CDR3 region has 14 residues. The germline gives CDR1 LNHNV, CDR2 YYDKDF (reference sequence). The CDR3 loop reads CATSRVGSQETQYF. The CDR3, as DNA: TGTGCCACCAGCAGAGTGGGCAGCCAAGAGACCCAGTACTTC.

This clonotype appeared many times. The chain links TRBV28 to TRBJ2-7, with TRBD2 matching 10 bases. The ends lost 6 bases at V and 6 bases at J; junction bases unmatched: 11. CDR1 and CDR2 (germline): MDHEN, SYDVKM. This CDR3 is 15 amino acids long. This CDR3 reads CASSRSSGGVLEQYF. CDR3 coding DNA: TGTGCCAGCAGCAGATCTAGCGGGGGAGTCCTCGAGCAGTACTTC.

This clonotype occurred many times. The chain uses TRBV30 and TRBJ1-3, with a tentative D call TRBD1 (5 bases). The CDR3 extends over 14 amino acids. V gave up 0 bases and J gave up 2 bases, with 8 bases separating them. Germline CDR1 reads GTSNPN; CDR2 reads SVGIG (reference sequence). CDR3 DNA: TGTGCCTGGAGTGTTGGGGGAGCTGGAAACACCATATATTTT. This translates into CAWSVGGAGNTIYF.

Comments on this clonotype: A much larger clone is a single base away; this may be a read error. The V gene is TRBV4-2, the J gene TRBJ1-2, with unresolved D. Germline V lookup: CDR1 LGHNA, CDR2 YNFKEQ. V shed 1 base and J shed 1 base, with 10 bases lying between them. The CDR3 is 15 amino acids. CDR3 sequence reads: CASSQAGRDNYGYTF. The CDR3 DNA reads as TGTGCCAGCAGCCAAGCGGGAAGGGATAACTATGGCTACACCTTC.